This T cell receptor beta chain appears in the sequencing data of a study of T cell responses to AZD1222 COVID-19 vaccine. Study-level information: Doses given second, at about 4 or about 12 weeks, were pooled.

Study findings and constraints: Recipients of two AZD1222 doses showed rising Spike-specific TCR breadth and depth. It should be noted that donors were predominantly white British and more often female, and clonal diversity was possibly underestimated.

Comments on this clone: Its specificity is unknown.

Germline trimming cut 5 bases from V and 8 bases from J; bases unmatched to any gene: 3. In germline, CDR1 is SGHVS, CDR2 FNYEAQ. The CDR3 length is 14 residues. Method: immunoSEQ multiplex PCR; TCRdb's copy keeps in-frame clones and lacks some. The repertoire holds about 120,000 clones, with around nine tenths as singletons. The chain uses TRBV7-6 and TRBJ1-4, with TRBD1 identical over 12 bases. This TCR was sampled from an adult in good health. Specimen: peripheral blood, collected on day 0 of AZD1222 vaccination. The DNA for the CDR3 is TGTGCCAGCAGCCCCGGGACAGGGGGCGAAAAACTGTTTTTT. Translating gives CASSPGTGGEKLFF. The full variable domain, in which reference TRBV7-6 and TRBJ1-4 provide the parts outside the CDR3, is GAGVSQSPRYKVTKRGQDVALRCDPISGHVSLYWYRQALGQGPEFLTYFNYEAQQDKSGLPNDRFSAERPEGSISTLTIQRTEQRDSAMYRCASSPGTGGEKLFFGSGTQLSVL.